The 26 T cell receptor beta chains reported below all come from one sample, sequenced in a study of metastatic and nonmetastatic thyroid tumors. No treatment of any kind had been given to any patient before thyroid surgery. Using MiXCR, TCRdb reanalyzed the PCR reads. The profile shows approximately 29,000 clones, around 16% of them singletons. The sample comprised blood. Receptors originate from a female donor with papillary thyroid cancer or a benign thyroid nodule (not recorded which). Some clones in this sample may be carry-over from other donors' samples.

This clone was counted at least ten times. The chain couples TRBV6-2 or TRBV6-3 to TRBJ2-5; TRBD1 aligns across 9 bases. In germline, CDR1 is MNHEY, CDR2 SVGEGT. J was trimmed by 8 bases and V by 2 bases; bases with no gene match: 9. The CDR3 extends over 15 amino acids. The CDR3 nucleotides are TGTGCCAGCAGTTACCCCGCCGACAGGGGGTATACCCAGTACTTC. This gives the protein CASSYPADRGYTQYF.

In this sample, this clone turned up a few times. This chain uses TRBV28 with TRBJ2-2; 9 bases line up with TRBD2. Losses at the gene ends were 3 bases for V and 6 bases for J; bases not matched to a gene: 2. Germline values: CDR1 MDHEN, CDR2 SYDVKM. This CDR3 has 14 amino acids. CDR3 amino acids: CASSFSGRSGELFF. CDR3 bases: TGTGCCAGCAGTTTCAGCGGGAGGTCCGGGGAGCTGTTTTTT.

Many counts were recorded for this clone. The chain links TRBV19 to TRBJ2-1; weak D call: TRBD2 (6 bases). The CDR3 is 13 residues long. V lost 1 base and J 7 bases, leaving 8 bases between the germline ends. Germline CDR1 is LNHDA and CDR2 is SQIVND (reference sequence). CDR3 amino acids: CASSIGSGNEQFF. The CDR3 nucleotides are TGTGCCAGTAGTATAGGTAGCGGAAATGAGCAGTTCTTC.

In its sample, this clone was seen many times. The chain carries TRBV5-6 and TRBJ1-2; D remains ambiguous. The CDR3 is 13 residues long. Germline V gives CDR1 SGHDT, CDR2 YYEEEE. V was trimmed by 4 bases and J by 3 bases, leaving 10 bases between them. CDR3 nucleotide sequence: TGTGCCAGCAGCCAAACAAATTACTATGGCTACACCTTC. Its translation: CASSQTNYYGYTF. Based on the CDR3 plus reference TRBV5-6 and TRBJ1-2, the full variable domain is DAGVTQSPTHLIKTRGQQVTLRCSPKSGHDTVSWYQQALGQGPQFIFQYYEEEERQRGNFPDRFSGHQFPNYSSELNVNALLLGDSALYLCASSQTNYYGYTFGSGTRLTVV.

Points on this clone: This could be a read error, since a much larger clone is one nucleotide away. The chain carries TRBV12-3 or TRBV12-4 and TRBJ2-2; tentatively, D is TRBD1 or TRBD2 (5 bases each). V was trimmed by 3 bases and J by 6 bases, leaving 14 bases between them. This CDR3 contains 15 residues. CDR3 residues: CASSFPPEGPGELFF. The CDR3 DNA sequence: TGTGCCAGCAGTTTCCCCCCTGAGGGACCCGGGGAGCTGTTTTTT.

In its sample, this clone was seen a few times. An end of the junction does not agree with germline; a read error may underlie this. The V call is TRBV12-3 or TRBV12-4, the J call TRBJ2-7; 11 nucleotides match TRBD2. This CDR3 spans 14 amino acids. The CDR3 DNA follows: TGTGCCTGCAGTTCGGGACTAGCGGACTACGAGCAGTACTTC. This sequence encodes CACSSGLADYEQYF.

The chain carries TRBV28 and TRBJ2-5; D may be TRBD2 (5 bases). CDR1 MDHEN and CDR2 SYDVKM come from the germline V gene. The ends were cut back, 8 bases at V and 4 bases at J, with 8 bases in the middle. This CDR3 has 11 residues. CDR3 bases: TGTGCCAGCGAGGGTCGAGAGACCCAGTACTTC. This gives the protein CASEGRETQYF.

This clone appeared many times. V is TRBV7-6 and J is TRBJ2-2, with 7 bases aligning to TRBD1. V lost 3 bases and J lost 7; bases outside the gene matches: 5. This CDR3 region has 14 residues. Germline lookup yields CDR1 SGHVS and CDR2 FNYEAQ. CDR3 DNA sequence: TGTGCCAGCAGCTTCAGGACAGGCCGCGGGGAGCTGTTTTTT. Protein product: CASSFRTGRGELFF. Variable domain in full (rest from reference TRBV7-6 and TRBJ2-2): GAGVSQSPRYKVTKRGQDVALRCDPISGHVSLYWYRQALGQGPEFLTYFNYEAQQDKSGLPNDRFSAERPEGSISTLTIQRTEQRDSAMYRCASSFRTGRGELFFGEGSRLTVL.

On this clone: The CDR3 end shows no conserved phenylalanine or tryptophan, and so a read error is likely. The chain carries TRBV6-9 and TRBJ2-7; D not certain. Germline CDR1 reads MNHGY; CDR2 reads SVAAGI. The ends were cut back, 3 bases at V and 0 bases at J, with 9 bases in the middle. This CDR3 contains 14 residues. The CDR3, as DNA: TGTGCCAGCAGTTACACGGAGAGCTCCTACGAGCAGTACCTC. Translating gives CASSYTESSYEQYL.

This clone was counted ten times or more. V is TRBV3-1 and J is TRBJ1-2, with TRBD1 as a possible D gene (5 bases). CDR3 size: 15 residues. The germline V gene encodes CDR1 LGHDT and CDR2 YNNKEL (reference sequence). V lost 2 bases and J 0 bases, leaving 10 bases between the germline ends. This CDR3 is CASSQHRKANYGYTF. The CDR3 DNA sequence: TGTGCCAGCAGCCAACACAGGAAAGCTAACTATGGCTACACCTTC.

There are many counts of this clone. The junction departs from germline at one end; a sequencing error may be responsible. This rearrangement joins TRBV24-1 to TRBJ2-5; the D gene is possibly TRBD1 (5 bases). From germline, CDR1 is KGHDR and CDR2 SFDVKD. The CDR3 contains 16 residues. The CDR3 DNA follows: TGTGCCACCAGTGATTTGAAGGGGAACAGCCAAGTGACCCAGTACTTC. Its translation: CATSDLKGNSQVTQYF.

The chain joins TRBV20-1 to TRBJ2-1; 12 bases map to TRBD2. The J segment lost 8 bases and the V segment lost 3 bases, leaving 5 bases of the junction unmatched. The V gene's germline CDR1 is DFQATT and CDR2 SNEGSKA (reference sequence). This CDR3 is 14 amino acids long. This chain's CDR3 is CSARRLAGGDEQFF. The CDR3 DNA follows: TGCAGTGCTAGGCGGCTAGCGGGAGGGGATGAGCAGTTCTTC.

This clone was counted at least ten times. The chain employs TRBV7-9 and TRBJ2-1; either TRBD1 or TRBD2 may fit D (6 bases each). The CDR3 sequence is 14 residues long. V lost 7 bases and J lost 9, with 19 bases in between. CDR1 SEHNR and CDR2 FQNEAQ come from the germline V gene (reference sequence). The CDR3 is CASNTPGAVGEQFF. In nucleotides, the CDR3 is TGTGCCAGCAACACGCCGGGGGCTGTTGGTGAGCAGTTCTTC.

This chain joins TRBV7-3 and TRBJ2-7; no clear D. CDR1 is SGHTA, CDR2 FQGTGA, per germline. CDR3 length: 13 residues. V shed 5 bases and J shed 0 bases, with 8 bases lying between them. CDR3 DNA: TGTGCCAGCAGCCCGGAGAGCTCCTACGAGCAGTACTTC. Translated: CASSPESSYEQYF.

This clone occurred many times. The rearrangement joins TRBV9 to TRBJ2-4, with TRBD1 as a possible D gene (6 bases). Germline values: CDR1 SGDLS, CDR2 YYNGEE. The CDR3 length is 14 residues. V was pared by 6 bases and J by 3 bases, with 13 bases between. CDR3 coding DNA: TGTGCCAGCAACTCGGGACACCACAAAAACATTCAGTACTTC. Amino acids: CASNSGHHKNIQYF. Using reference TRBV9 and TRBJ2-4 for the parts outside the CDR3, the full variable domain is DSGVTQTPKHLITATGQRVTLRCSPRSGDLSVYWYQQSLDQGLQFLIQYYNGEERAKGNILERFSAQQFPDLHSELNLSSLELGDSALYFCASNSGHHKNIQYFGAGTRLSVL.

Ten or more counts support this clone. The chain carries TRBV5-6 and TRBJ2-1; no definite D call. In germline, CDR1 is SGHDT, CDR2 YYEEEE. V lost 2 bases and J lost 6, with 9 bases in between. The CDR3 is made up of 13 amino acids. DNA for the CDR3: TGTGCCAGCAGCTTTGGACCTATCAATGAGCAGTTCTTC. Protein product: CASSFGPINEQFF.

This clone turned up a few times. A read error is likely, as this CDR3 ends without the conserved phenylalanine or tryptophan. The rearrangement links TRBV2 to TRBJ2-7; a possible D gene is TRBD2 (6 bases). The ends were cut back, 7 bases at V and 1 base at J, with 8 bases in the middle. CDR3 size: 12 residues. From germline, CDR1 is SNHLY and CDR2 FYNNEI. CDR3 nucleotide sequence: TGTGCCAGCATGGAGGGGTCCTACGAGCAGTACCTC. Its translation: CASMEGSYEQYL.

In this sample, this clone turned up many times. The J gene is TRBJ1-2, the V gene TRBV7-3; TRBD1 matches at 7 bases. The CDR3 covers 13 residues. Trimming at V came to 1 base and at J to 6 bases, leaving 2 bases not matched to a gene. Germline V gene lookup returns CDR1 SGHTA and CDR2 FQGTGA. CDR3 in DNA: TGTGCCAGCAGCTTAATAGGACAGGATGGCTACACCTTC. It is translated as CASSLIGQDGYTF.

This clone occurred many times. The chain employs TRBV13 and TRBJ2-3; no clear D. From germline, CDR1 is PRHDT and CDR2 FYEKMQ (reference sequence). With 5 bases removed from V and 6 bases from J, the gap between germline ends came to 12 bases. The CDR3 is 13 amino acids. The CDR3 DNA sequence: TGTGCCAGCAGCCCCCGGCTGATGGATACGCAGTATTTT. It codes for CASSPRLMDTQYF. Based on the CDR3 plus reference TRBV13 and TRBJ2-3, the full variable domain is AAGVIQSPRHLIKEKRETATLKCYPIPRHDTVYWYQQGPGQDPQFLISFYEKMQSDKGSIPDRFSAQQFSDYHSELNMSSLELGDSALYFCASSPRLMDTQYFGPGTRLTVL.

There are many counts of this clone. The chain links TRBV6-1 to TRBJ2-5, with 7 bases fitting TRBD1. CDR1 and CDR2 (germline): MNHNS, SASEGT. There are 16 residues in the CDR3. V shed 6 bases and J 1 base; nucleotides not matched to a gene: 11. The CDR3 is CASSRIGGQLQETQYF. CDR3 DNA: TGTGCCAGCAGCCGAATAGGGGGCCAACTCCAAGAGACCCAGTACTTC.

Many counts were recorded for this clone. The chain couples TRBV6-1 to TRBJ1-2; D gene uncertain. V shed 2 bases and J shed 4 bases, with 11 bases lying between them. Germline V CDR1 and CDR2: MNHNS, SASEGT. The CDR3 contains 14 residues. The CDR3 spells CASSENPGSYGYTF. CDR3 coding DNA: TGTGCCAGCAGTGAAAATCCGGGCTCCTATGGCTACACCTTC.

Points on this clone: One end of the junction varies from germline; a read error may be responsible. CDR3 sequence reads: CAISLPGCGTEAFF. CDR3 DNA sequence: TGTGCCATCAGTTTACCAGGGTGCGGCACTGAAGCTTTCTTT. This rearrangement joins TRBV28 to TRBJ1-1; a weak D match, TRBD1 (5 bases). The V gene's germline CDR1 is MDHEN and CDR2 SYDVKM. The CDR3 extends over 14 amino acids. The full variable domain, completed using reference TRBV28 and TRBJ1-1, is DVKVTQSSRYLVKRTGEKVFLECVQDMDHENMFWYRQDPGLGLRLIYFSYDVKMKEKGDIPEGYSVSREKKERFSLILESASTNQTSMYLCAISLPGCGTEAFFGQGTRLTVV.

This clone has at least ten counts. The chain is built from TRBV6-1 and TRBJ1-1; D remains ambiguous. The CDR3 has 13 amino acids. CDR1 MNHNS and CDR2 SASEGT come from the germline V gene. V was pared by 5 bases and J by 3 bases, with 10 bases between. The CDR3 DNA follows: TGTGCCAGCAGTTACGCCGCTTACACTGAAGCTTTCTTT. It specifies CASSYAAYTEAFF.

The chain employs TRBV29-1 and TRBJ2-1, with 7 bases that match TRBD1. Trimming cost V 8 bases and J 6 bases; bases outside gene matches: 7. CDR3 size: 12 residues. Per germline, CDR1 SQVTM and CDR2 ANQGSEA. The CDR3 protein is CSIRAGGNEQFF. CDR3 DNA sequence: TGCAGCATTCGAGCAGGGGGCAATGAGCAGTTCTTC.

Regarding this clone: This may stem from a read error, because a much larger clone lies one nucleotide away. DNA of the CDR3: TGCAGTGCTAGGGAGGCGCAAGGGGAGACCAAGTACTTC. It codes for CSAREAQGETKYF. V and J are TRBV20-1 and TRBJ2-5; D may match TRBD1 or TRBD2 (5 bases each). The germline CDR1 and CDR2 sequences are DFQATT and SNEGSKA (reference sequence). There are 13 residues in the CDR3.

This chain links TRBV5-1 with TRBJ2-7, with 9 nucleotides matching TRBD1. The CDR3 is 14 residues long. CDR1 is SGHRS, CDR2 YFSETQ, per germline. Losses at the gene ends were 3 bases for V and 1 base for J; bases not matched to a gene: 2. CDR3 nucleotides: TGCGCCAGCAGCTCACAGGGGGCGTCCTACGAGCAGTACTTC. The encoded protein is CASSSQGASYEQYF.